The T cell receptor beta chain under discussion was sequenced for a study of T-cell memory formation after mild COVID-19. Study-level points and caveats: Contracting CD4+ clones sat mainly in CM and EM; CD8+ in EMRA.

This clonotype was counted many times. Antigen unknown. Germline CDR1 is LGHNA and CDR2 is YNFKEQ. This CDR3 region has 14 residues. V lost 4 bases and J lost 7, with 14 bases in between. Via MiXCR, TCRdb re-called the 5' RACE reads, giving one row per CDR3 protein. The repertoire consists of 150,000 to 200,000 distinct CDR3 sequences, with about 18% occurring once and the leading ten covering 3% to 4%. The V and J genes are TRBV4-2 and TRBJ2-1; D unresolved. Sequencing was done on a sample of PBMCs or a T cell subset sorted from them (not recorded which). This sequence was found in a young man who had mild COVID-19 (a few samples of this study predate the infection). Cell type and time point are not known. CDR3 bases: TGTGCCAGCAGCCTTGCTAACTTGGGGAATGAGCAGTTCTTC. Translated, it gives CASSLANLGNEQFF.